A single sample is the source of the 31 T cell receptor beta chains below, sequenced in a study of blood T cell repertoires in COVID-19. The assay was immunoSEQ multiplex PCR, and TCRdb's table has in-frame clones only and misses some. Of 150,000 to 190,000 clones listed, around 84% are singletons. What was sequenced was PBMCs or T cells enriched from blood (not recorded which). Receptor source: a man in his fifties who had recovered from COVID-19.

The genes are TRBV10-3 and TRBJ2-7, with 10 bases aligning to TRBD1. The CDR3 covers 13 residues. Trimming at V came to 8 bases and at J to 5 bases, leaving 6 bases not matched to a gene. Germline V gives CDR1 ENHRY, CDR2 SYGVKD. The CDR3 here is CAIGGQGFNEQYF. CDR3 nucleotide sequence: TGTGCCATCGGGGGACAGGGGTTCAACGAGCAGTACTTC.

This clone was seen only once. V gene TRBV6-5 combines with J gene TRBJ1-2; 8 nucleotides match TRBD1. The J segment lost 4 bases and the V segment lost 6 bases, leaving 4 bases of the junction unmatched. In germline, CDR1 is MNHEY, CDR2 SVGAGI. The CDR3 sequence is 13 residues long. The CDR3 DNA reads TGTGCCAGCAGCCACGACAGGGGCTATGGCTACACCTTC. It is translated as CASSHDRGYGYTF.

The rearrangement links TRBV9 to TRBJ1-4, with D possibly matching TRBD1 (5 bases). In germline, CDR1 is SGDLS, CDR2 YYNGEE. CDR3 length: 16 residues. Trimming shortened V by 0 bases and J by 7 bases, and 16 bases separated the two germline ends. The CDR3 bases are TGTGCCAGCAGCGTAGGATATGAGCAGGGTTCTGAAAAACTGTTTTTT. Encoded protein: CASSVGYEQGSEKLFF.

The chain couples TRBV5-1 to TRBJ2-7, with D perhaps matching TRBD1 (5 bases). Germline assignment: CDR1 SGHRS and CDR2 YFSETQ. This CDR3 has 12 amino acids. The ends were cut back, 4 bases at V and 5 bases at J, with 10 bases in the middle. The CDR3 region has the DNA TGCGCCAGCAGCACCGACAGACACGAGCAGTACTTC. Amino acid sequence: CASSTDRHEQYF.

CDR3 sequence: CASSQLGQAYEQYF. The CDR3 nucleotides are TGTGCCAGCAGCCAACTCGGACAGGCCTACGAGCAGTACTTC. The gene calls are TRBV3-1 (or the pseudogene TRBV3-2) and TRBJ2-7, with TRBD1 matching 7 bases. The CDR3 covers 14 residues. Losses at the gene ends were 2 bases for V and 2 bases for J; bases not matched to a gene: 3. The germline gives CDR1 LGHDT, CDR2 YNNKEL (reference sequence).

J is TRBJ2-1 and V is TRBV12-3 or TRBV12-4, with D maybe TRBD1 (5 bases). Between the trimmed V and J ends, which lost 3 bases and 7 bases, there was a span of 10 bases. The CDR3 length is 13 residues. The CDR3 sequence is CASSLQGQNEQFF. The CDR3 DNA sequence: TGTGCCAGCAGTTTGCAGGGTCAGAATGAGCAGTTCTTC.

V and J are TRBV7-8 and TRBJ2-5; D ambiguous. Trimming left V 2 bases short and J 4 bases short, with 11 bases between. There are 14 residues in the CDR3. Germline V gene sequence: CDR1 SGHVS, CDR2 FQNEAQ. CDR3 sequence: CASSLRPSGETQYF. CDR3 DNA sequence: TGTGCCAGCAGCTTAAGGCCTTCAGGAGAGACCCAGTACTTC.

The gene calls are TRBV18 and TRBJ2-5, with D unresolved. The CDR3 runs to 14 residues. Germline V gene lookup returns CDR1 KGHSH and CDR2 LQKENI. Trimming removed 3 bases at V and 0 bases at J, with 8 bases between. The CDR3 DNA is TGTGCCAGCTCACCTCTGCAGAACCAAGAGACCCAGTACTTC. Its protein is CASSPLQNQETQYF.

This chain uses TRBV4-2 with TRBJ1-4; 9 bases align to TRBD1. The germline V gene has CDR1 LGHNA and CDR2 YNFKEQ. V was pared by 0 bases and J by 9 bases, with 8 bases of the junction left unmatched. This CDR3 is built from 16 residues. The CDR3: CASSQEEGQGVQKLFF. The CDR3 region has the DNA TGTGCCAGCAGCCAAGAGGAGGGACAGGGTGTCCAAAAACTGTTTTTT.

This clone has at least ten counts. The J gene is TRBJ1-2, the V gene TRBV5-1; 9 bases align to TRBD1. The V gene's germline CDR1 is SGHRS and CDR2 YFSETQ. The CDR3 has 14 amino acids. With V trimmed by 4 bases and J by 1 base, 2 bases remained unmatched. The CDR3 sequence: CASSTDRGNYGYTF. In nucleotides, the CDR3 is TGCGCCAGCAGCACGGACAGGGGTAACTATGGCTACACCTTC.

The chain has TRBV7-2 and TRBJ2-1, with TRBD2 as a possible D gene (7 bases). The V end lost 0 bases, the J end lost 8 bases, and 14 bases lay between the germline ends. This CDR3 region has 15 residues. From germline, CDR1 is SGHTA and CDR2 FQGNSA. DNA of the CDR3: TGTGCCAGCAGCTTAGCGGGGGGGCCAATCGATGAGCAGTTCTTC. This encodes CASSLAGGPIDEQFF.

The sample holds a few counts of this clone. CDR3 protein: CASSLLREFGNTIYF. Here the CDR3 DNA reads TGTGCCAGCAGCTTACTACGGGAGTTTGGAAACACCATATATTTT. The V gene is TRBV7-2, the J gene TRBJ1-3, with D hard to call. The V gene's germline CDR1 is SGHTA and CDR2 FQGNSA. This CDR3 comprises 15 residues. Trimming stripped 2 bases from V and 3 bases from J, with 11 bases between.

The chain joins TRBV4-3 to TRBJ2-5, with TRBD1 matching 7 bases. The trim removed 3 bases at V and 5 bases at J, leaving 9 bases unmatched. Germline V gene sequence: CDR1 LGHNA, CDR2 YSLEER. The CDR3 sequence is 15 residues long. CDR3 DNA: TGCGCCAGCAGCCAGGCAAGGACAGGTGGGGAGACCCAGTACTTC. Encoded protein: CASSQARTGGETQYF.

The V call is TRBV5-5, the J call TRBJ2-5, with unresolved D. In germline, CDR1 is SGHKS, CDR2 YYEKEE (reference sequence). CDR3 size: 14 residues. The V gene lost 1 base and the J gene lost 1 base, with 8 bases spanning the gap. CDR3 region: CASSLSWAQETQYF. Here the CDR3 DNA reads TGTGCCAGCAGCTTGAGCTGGGCCCAAGAGACCCAGTACTTC. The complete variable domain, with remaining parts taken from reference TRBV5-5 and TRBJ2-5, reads DAGVTQSPTHLIKTRGQQVTLRCSPISGHKSVSWYQQVLGQGPQFIFQYYEKEERGRGNFPDRFSARQFPNYSSELNVNALLLGDSALYLCASSLSWAQETQYFGPGTRLLVL.

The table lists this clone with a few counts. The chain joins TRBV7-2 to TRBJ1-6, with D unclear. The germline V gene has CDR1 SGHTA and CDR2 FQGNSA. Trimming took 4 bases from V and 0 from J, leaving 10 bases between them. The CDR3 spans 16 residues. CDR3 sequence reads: CASSSGGRSYNSPLHF. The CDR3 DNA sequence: TGTGCCAGCAGCTCAGGCGGGCGCTCCTATAATTCACCCCTCCACTTT.

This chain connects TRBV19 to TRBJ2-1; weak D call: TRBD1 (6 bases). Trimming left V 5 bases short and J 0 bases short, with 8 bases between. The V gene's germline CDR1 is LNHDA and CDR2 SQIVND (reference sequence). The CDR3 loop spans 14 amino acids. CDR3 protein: CASSSDSSYNEQFF. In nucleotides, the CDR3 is TGTGCCAGTAGTTCGGACAGCTCCTACAATGAGCAGTTCTTC.

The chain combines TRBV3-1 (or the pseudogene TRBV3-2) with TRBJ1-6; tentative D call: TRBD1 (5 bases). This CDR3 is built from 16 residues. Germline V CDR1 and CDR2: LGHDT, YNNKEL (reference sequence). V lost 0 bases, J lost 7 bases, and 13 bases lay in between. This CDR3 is CASSQEGGVLNSPLHF. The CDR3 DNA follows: TGTGCCAGCAGCCAAGAGGGAGGGGTCCTAAATTCACCCCTCCACTTT.

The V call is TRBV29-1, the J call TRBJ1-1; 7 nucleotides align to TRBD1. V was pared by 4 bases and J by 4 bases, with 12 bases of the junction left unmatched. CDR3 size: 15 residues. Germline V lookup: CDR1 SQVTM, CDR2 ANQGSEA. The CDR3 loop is CSVAGAGGFGTEAFF. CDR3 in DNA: TGCAGCGTTGCCGGGGCAGGGGGATTCGGCACTGAAGCTTTCTTT.

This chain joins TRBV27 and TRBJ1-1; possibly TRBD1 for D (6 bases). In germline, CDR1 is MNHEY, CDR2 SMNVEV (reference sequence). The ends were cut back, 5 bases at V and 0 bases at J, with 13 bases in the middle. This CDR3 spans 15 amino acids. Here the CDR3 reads CASSTYRALNTEAFF. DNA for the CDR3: TGTGCCAGCAGTACTTACAGGGCTTTGAACACTGAAGCTTTCTTT.

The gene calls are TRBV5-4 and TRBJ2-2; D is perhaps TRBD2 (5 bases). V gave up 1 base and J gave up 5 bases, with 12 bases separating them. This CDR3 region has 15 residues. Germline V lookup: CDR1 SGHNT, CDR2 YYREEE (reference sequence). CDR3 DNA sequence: TGTGCCAGCAGCTTGACTCAGACGGGGACCGGGGAGCTGTTTTTT. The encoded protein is CASSLTQTGTGELFF.

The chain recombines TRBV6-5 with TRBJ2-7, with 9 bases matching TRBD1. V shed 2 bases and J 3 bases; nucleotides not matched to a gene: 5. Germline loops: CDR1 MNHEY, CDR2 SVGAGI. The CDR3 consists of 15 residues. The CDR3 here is CASSYIGTGNYEQYF. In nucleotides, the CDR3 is TGTGCCAGCAGTTACATTGGGACAGGGAACTACGAGCAGTACTTC.

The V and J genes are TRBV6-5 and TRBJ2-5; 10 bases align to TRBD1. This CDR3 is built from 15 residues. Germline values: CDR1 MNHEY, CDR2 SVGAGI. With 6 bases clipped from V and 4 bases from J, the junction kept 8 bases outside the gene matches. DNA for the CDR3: TGTGCCAGCAGCAAACCGACAGGGGGCGGAGAGACCCAGTACTTC. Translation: CASSKPTGGGETQYF.

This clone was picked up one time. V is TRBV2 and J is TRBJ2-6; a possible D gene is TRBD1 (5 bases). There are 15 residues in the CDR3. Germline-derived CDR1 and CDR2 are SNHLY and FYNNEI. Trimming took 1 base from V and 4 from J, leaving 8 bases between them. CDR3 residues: CASSEEGSGANVLTF. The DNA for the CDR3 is TGTGCCAGCAGTGAAGAGGGGTCAGGGGCCAACGTCCTGACTTTC. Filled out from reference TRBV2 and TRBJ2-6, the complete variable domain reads EPEVTQTPSHQVTQMGQEVILRCVPISNHLYFYWYRQILGQKVEFLVSFYNNEISEKSEIFDDQFSVERPDGSNFTLKIRSTKLEDSAMYFCASSEEGSGANVLTFGAGSRLTVL.

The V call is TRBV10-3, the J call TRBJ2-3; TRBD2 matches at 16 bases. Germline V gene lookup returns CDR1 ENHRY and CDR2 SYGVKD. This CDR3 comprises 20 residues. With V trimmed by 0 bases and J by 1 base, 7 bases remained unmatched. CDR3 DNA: TGTGCCATCAGTGAGTCCCGGGGACTAGCGGGGGGGCTCGGCACAGATACGCAGTATTTT. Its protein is CAISESRGLAGGLGTDTQYF.

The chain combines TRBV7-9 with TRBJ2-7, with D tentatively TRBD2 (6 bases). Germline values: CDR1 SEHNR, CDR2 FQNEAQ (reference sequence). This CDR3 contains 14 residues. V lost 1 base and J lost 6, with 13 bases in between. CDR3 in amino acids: CASSLGQGGREQYF. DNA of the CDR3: TGTGCCAGCAGCTTAGGCCAGGGAGGACGCGAGCAGTACTTC.

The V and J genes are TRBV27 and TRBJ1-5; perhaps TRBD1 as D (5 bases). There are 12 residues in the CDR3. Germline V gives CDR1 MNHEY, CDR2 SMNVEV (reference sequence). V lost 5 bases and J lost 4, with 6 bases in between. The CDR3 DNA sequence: TGTGCCAGCAGTGGGGGGAATCAGCCCCAGCATTTT. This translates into CASSGGNQPQHF.

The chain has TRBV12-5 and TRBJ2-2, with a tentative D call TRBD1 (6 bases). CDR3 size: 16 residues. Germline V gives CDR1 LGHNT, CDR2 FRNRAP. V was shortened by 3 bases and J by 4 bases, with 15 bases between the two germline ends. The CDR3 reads CASGFPGQLATGELFF. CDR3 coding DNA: TGTGCTAGTGGTTTTCCTGGACAGCTGGCCACCGGGGAGCTGTTTTTT.

CDR3 sequence reads: CARVQGSMNTEAFF. The CDR3 region has the DNA TGTGCCAGGGTACAGGGAAGCATGAACACTGAAGCTTTCTTT. The chain links TRBV3-1 (or the pseudogene TRBV3-2) to TRBJ1-1; D is perhaps TRBD1 (6 bases). Germline V gene sequence: CDR1 LGHDT, CDR2 YNNKEL (reference sequence). The CDR3 length is 14 residues. V lost 9 bases and J lost 0, with 14 bases in between.

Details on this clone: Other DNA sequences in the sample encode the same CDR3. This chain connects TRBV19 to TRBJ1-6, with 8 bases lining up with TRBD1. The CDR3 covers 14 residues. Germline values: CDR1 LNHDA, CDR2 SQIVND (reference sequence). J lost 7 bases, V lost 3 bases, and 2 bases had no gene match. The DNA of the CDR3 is TGTGCCAGTAGTATTCAGGGGGCGAATTCACCCCTCCACTTT. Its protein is CASSIQGANSPLHF.

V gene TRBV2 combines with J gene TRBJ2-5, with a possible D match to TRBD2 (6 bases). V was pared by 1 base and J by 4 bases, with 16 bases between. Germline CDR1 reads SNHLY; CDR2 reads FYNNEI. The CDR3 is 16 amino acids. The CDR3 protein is CASSEGGGTVRETQYF. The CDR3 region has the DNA TGTGCCAGCAGTGAAGGTGGGGGGACGGTGCGAGAGACCCAGTACTTC.

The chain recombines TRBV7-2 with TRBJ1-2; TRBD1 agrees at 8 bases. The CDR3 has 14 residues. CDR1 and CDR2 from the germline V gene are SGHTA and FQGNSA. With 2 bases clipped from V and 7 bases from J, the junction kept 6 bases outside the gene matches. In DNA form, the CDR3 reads TGTGCCAGCAGCTTAATGACAGGGGTTCGTGGCTACACCTTC. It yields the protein CASSLMTGVRGYTF.